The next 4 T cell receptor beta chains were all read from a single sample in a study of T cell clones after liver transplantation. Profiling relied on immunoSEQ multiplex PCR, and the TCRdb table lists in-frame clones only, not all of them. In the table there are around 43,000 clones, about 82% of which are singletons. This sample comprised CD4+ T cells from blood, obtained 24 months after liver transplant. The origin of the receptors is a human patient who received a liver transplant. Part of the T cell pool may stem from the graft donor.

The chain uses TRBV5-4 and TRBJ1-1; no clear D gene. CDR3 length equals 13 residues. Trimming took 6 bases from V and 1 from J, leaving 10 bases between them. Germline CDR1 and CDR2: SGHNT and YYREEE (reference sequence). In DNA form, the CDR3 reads TGTGCCAGCACAAAGGACCCGAACACTGAAGCTTTCTTT. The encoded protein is CASTKDPNTEAFF.

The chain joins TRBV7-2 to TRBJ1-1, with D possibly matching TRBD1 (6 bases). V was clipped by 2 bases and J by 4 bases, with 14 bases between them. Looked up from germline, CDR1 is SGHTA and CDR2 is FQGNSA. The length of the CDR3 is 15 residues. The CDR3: CASSLRTVASTEAFF. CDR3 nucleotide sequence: TGTGCCAGCAGCTTACGGACAGTAGCGTCCACTGAAGCTTTCTTT.

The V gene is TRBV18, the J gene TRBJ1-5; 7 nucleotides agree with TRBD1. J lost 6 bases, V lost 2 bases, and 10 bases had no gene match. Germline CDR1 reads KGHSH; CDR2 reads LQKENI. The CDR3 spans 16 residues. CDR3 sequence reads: CASSPNDRVLGQPQHF. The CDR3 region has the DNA TGTGCCAGCTCACCAAACGACAGGGTACTGGGTCAGCCCCAGCATTTT.

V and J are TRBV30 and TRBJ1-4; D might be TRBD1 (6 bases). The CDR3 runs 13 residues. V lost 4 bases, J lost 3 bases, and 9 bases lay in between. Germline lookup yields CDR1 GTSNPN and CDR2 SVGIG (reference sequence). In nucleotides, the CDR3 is TGTGCCTGGACCGGACAGCCTAATGAAAAACTGTTTTTT. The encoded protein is CAWTGQPNEKLFF. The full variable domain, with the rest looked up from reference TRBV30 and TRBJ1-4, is SQTIHQWPATLVQPVGSPLSLECTVEGTSNPNLYWYRQAAGRGLQLLFYSVGIGQISSEVPQNLSASRPQDRQFILSSKKLLLSDSGFYLCAWTGQPNEKLFFGSGTQLSVL.